This T cell receptor (beta chain) was found in a study of T cell repertoires in cytomegalovirus infection. Study at large: Public TCR beta signature analysis indicated the presence of both CMV infection and matching HLA type.

Germline CDR1 and CDR2: KGHSH and LQKENI. The CDR3 covers 21 residues. Trimming removed 3 bases from V and 3 bases from J; junction bases left unmatched: 24. Study outcomes and limitations: Predominance within the ex vivo response was attributable to HLA-C-restricted CMV-specific TCR beta clonotypes. Individuals carrying CMV plus the relevant HLA were identified by cumulative frequency of public TCR beta families.

In TCRdb, the reads were re-called with MiXCR into one record per CDR3 protein. The sample holds 550,000 to 700,000 distinct CDR3 sequences, 40% seen once. In regard to this clonotype: Its cognate antigen is unknown.

The material was cultured PBMCs, obtained from culture after CMV antigen stimulation. This chain joins TRBV18 and TRBJ2-7, with 9 bases lining up with TRBD2. The TCR sequence derives from a human donor in good health (CMV status not recorded). Some clones in this sample may be carry-over from other donors' samples. In DNA, the CDR3 is TGTGCCAGCTCACCGAACCGCCCCTTGGCTTCGACTAGCGGCGGATACTACGAGCAGTACTTC. This encodes CASSPNRPLASTSGGYYEQYF.